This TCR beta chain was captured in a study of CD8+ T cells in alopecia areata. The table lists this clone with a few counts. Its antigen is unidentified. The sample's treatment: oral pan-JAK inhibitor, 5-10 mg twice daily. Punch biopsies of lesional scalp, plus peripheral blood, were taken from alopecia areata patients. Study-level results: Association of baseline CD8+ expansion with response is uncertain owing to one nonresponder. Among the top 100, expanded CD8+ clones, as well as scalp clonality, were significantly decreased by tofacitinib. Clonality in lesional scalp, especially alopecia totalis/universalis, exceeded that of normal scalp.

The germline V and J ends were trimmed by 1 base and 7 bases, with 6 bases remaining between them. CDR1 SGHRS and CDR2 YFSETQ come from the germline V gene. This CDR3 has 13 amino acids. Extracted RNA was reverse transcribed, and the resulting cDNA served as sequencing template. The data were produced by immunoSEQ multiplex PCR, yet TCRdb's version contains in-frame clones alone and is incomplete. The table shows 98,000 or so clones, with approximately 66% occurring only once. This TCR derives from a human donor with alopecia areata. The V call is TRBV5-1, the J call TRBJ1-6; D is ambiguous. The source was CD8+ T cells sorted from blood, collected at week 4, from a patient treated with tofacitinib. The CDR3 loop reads CASSLRWNSPLHF. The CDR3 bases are TGCGCCAGCAGCTTGAGGTGGAATTCACCCCTCCACTTT.